This T cell receptor beta chain emerged from a study of blood T cell repertoires in COVID-19. Each recovered donor of Cohort 3 presented with two negative PCRs, clearance, or symptom resolution. How the authors handled the data: From reference gene primer amplification, estimates of nucleated cell counts were derived. Method: immunoSEQ multiplex PCR; TCRdb's copy keeps in-frame clones and lacks some. V, J and clone size derive from that table, while D and trimming were established from the DNA sequence. The table records 140,000 to 150,000 clones, around 86% of them present only once. V was trimmed by 0 bases and J by 4 bases, leaving 11 bases between them. Germline assignment: CDR1 SGHAT and CDR2 FQNNGV. The CDR3 consists of 15 residues.

The rearrangement links TRBV11-2 to TRBJ2-3; tentative D call: TRBD2 (5 bases). Material for sequencing was PBMCs or T cells enriched from blood (not recorded which). This receptor was taken from a man in his 60s who had recovered from COVID-19. CDR3 coding DNA: TGTGCCAGCAGCTTAGAGAGGGCCGCCGCAGATACGCAGTATTTT. It codes for CASSLERAAADTQYF.